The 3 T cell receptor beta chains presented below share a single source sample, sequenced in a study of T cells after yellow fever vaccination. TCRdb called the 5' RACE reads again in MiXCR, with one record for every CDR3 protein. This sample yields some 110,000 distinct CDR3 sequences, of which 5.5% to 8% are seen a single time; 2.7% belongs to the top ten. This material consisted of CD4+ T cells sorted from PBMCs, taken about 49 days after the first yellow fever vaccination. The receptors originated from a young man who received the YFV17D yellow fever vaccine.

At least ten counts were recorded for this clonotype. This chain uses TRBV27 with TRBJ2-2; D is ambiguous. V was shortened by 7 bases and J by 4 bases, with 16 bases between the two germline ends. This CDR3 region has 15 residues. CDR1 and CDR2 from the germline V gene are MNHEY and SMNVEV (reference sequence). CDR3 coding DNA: TGTGCCAGCACTTTGGGTAGGGTGAGCACCGGGGAGCTGTTTTTT. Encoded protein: CASTLGRVSTGELFF.

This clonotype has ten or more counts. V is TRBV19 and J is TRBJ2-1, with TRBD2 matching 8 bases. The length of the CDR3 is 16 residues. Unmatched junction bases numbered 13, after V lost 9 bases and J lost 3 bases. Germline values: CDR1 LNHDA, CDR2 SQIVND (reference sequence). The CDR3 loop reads CASLVSGGNLYNEQFF. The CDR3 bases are TGTGCCAGCTTAGTGAGCGGGGGAAACCTCTACAATGAGCAGTTCTTC.

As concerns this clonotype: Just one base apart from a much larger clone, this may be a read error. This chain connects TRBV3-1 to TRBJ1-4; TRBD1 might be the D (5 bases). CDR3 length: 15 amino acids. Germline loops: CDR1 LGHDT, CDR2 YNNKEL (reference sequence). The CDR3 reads CASSYTGTTTEKLFF. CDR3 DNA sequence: TGTGCCAGCAGTTATACCGGGACCACTACTGAAAAACTGTTTTTT.